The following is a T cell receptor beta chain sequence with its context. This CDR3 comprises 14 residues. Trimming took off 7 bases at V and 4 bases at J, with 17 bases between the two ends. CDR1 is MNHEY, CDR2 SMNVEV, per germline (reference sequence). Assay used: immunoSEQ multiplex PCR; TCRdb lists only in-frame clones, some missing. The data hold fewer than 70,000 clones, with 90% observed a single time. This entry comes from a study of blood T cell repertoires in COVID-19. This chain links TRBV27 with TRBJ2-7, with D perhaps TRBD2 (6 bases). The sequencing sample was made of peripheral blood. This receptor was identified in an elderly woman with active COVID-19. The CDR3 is CASKVIRERYEQYF. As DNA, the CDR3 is TGTGCCAGCAAGGTAATTCGGGAGAGGTACGAGCAGTACTTC.